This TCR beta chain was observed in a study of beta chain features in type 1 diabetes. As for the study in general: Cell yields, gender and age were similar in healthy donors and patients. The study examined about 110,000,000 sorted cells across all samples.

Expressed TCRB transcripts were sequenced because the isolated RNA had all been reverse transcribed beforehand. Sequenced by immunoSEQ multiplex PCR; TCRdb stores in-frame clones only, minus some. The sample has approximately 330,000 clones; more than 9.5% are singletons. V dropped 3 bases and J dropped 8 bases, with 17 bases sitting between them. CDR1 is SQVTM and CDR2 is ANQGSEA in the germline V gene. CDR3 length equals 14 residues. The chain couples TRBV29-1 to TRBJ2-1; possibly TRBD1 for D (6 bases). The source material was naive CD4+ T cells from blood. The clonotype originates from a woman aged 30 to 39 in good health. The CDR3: CSVDDRRSSDEQFF. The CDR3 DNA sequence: TGCAGCGTTGATGACAGGAGGTCGAGCGATGAGCAGTTCTTC.